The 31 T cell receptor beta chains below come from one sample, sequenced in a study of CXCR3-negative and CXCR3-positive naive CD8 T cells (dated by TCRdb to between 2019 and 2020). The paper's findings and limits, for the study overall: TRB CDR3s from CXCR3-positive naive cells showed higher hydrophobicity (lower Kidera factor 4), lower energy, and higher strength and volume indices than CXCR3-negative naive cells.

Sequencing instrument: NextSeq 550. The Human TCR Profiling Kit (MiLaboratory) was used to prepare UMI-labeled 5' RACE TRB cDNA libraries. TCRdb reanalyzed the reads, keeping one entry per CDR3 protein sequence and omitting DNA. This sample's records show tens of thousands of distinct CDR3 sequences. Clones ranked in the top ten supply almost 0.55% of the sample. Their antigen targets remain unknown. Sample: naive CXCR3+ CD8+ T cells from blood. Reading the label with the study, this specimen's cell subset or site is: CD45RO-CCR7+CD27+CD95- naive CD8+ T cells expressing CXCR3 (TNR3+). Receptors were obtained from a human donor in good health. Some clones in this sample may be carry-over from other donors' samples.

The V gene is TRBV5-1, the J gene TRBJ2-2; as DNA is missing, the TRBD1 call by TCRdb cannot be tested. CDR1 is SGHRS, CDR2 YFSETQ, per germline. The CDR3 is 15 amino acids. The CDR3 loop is CASSLSGQRVGELFF.

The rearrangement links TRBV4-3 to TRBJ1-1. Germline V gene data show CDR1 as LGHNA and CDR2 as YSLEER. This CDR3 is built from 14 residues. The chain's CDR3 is CASSQDRVIGEAFF.

This chain's CDR3 is CASSLASGGVDTQYF. The rearrangement uses TRBV7-6 and TRBJ2-3; TCRdb names TRBD1, which stays unverified in the absence of DNA. There are 15 residues in the CDR3. The germline gives CDR1 SGHVS, CDR2 FNYEAQ.

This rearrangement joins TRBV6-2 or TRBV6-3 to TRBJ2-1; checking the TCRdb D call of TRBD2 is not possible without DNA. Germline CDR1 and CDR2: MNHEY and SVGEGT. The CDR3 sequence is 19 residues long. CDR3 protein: CASSYSRLAGAGGVNEQFF.

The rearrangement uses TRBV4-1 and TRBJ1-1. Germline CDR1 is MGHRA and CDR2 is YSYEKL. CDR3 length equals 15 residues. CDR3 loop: CASSQAWAWDTEAFF.

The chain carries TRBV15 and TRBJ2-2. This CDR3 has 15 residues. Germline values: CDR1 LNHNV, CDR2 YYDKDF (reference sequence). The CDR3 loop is CATSTAETNTGELFF.

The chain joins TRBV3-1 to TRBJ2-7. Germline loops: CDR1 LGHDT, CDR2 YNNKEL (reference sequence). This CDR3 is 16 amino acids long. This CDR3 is CASSQGPTGSSYEQYF.

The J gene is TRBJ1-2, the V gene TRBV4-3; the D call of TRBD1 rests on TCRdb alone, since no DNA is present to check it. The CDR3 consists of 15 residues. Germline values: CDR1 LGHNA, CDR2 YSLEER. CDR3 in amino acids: CASSQGTGVGYGYTF.

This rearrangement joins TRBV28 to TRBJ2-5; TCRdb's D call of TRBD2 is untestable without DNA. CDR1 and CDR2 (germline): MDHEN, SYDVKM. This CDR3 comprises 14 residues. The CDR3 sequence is CASSPESYGETQYF.

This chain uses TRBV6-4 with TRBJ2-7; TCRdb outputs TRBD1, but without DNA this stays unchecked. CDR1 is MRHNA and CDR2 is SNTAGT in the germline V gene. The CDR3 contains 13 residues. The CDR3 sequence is CARRRDRDYEQYF.

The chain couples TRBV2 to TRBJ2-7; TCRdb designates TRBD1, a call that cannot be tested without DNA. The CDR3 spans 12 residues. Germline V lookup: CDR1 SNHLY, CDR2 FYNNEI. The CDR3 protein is CASSGTIYEQYF.

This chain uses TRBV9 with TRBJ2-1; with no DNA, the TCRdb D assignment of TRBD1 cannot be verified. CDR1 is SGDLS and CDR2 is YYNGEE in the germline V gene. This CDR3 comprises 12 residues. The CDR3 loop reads CASRGEDNEQFF.

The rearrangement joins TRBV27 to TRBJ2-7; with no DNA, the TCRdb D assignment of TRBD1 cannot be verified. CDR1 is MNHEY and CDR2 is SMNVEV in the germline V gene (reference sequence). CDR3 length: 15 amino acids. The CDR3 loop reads CASSLGTGGAYEQYF.

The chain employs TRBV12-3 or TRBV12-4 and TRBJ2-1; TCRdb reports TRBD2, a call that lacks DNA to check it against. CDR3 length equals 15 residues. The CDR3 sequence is CASSSGLSSYNEQFF.

The CDR3 protein is CASSQHGENTGELFF. V and J are TRBV4-1 and TRBJ2-2. Germline CDR1 reads MGHRA; CDR2 reads YSYEKL. The CDR3 runs to 15 residues.

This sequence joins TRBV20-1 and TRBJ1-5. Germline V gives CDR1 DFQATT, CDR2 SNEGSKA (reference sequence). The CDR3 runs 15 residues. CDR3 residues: CSARDGKDSNQPQHF.

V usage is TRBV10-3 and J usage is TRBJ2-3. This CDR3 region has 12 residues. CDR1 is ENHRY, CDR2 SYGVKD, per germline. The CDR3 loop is CAIRVEGDTQYF.

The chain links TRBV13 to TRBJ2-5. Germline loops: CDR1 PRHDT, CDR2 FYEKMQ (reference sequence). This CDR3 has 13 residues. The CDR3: CASSSQLNGTQYF.

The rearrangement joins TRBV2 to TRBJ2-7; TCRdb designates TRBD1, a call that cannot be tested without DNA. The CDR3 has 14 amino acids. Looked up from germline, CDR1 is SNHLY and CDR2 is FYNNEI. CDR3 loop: CASSAGTGSYEQYF.

The CDR3 reads CASSLRAGFRGDTQYF. The rearrangement uses TRBV7-2 and TRBJ2-3; TCRdb lists TRBD2, though no DNA is available to test this call. This CDR3 region has 16 residues. Germline CDR1 and CDR2: SGHTA and FQGNSA.

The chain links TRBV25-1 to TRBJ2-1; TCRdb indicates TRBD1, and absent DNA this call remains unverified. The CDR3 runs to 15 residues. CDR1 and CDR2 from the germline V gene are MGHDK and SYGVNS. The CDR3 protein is CASSGGQGPSNEQLF.

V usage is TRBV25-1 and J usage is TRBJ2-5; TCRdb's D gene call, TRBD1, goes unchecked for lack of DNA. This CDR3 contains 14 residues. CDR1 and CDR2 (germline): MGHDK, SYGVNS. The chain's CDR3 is CASHRGGSRETQYF.

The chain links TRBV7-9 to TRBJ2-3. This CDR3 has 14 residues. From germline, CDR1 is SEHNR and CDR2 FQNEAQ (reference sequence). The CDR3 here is CASSHSGTTDTQYF.

The CDR3 spells CSARDREGYGYTF. The rearrangement joins TRBV20-1 to TRBJ1-2. The CDR3 contains 13 residues. Germline-derived CDR1 and CDR2 are DFQATT and SNEGSKA (reference sequence).

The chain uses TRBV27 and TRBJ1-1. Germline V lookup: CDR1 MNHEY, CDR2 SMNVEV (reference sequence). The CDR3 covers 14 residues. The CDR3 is CASSLTQTGAEAFF.

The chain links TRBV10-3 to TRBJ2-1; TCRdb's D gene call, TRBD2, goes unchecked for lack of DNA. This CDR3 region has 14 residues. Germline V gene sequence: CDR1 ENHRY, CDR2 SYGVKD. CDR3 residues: CAIRREGPLNEQFF.

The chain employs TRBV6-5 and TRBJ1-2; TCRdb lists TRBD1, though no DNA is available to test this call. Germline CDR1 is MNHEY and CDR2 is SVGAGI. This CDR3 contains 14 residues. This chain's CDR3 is CASSYSMDRAGYTF.

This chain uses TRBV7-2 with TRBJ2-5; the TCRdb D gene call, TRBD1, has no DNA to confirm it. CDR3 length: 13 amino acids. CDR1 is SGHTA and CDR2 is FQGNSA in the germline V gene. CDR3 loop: CASTPEYQETQYF.

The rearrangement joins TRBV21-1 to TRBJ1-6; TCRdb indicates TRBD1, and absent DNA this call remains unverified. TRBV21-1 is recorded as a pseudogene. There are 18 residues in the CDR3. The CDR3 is CASSKARGQAVGGSPLHF.

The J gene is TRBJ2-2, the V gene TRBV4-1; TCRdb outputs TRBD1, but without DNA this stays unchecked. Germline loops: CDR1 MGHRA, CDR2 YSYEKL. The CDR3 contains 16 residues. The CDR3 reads CASSQAVGMNTGELFF.

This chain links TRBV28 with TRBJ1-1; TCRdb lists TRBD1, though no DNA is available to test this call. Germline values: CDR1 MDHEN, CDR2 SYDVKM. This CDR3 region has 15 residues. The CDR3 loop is CASSFGGYQNTEAFF.